Here is one TCR beta chain with its context. Its antigen is as yet unknown. The data were taken from a study of T cell responses to AZD1222 COVID-19 vaccine. Study-wide points: Researchers report vaccine-associated CD4 TCRs spanning spike, with dominance at 160-218 and 743-854. Only a handful of AZD1222 recipients, roughly six in all, had baseline seropositivity. Donors in the cohort were predominantly white British and more often female, and clonal diversity was possibly underestimated.

Clones were sequenced by immunoSEQ multiplex PCR, and TCRdb holds only the in-frame ones, with some missing. Among 95,000 to 150,000 clones listed, about 90% were seen once. V lost 4 bases and J lost 5; bases outside the gene matches: 4. This CDR3 region has 13 residues. The TCR was taken from an adult in good health. The source material was peripheral blood, sampled on day 0 of AZD1222 vaccination. This sequence joins TRBV12-3 or TRBV12-4 and TRBJ1-1; 7 bases map to TRBD1. CDR3 amino acids: CASSSQGVTEAFF. The CDR3 DNA reads as TGTGCCAGCAGTTCTCAGGGGGTGACTGAAGCTTTCTTT.